The next 30 T cell receptor beta chains were all read from a single sample in a study of blood T cells in healthy people across ages. Then a second PCR, running roughly 7 to 11 cycles, was carried out with a sample-barcoded 5' primer and a J-beta primer mix. TCRdb re-derived calls from the 5' RACE reads in MiXCR, one entry per CDR3 protein. This sample has some 710,000 distinct CDR3 sequences; 46% occur once, and the top ten carry 15% to 20%. The sample was blood. These receptors originate from a man aged 80 or over in good health.

There are a few counts of this clonotype. V gene TRBV5-1 combines with J gene TRBJ2-7; D tentatively fits TRBD1 or TRBD2 (6 bases each). CDR3 length: 16 residues. Trimming cost V 4 bases and J 2 bases, with 19 bases left between them. Per the germline V gene, CDR1 is SGHRS and CDR2 is YFSETQ. The CDR3 reads CASSGGTSTFPYEQYF. CDR3 sequence (DNA): TGCGCCAGCAGCGGCGGGACATCAACCTTCCCCTACGAGCAGTACTTC.

The gene calls are TRBV7-2 and TRBJ2-7; the match to TRBD1 covers 7 bases. CDR3 length: 16 residues. CDR1 is SGHTA and CDR2 is FQGNSA in the germline V gene. With V trimmed by 1 base and J by 0 bases, 6 bases remained unmatched. The CDR3 loop reads CASSLGGTASSYEQYF. Here the CDR3 DNA reads TGTGCCAGCAGCTTAGGGGGGACAGCGAGCTCCTACGAGCAGTACTTC.

This clonotype turned up a few times. The chain combines TRBV28 with TRBJ1-4; D remains ambiguous. V shed 2 bases and J shed 4 bases, with 8 bases lying between them. Germline assignment: CDR1 MDHEN and CDR2 SYDVKM. This CDR3 region has 14 residues. CDR3 nucleotide sequence: TGTGCCAGCAGTTTACTCCAGGTTAATGAAAAACTGTTTTTT. Residues: CASSLLQVNEKLFF.

In the case of this clonotype: One end of the junction fails to match germline, which may point to a read error. V and J are TRBV5-5 and TRBJ2-7; unclear D gene. CDR3 length equals 12 residues. CDR1 and CDR2 from the germline V gene are SGHKS and YYEKEE (reference sequence). The CDR3 protein is CASSWTSDEQYF. CDR3 sequence (DNA): TGTGCCAGCAGCTGGACCTCCGACGAGCAGTACTTC. The whole variable domain, remainder taken from reference TRBV5-5 and TRBJ2-7, is DAGVTQSPTHLIKTRGQQVTLRCSPISGHKSVSWYQQVLGQGPQFIFQYYEKEERGRGNFPDRFSARQFPNYSSELNVNALLLGDSALYLCASSWTSDEQYFGPGTRLTVT.

Notes on this clonotype: A much larger clone lies one base from this, so it may be a read error. V and J are TRBV7-2 and TRBJ2-1, with TRBD1 matching 7 bases. Losses at the gene ends were 5 bases for V and 13 bases for J; bases not matched to a gene: 17. The CDR3 spans 15 residues. The germline V gene has CDR1 SGHTA and CDR2 FQGNSA. CDR3 region: CASSPTGQIQETQFF. CDR3 DNA: TGTGCCAGCAGCCCCACGGGACAGATCCAAGAGACCCAGTTCTTC.

This clonotype was picked up a small number of times. The chain links TRBV6-1 to TRBJ2-1; D may correspond to TRBD1 or TRBD2 (6 bases each). CDR1 is MNHNS and CDR2 is SASEGT in the germline V gene. The length of the CDR3 is 13 residues. V gave up 7 bases and J gave up 10 bases, with 17 bases separating them. The CDR3 DNA sequence: TGTGCCAGCATTACTGGGGGGCCGGGGGAGCAGTTCTTC. Translated, it gives CASITGGPGEQFF.

The rearrangement links TRBV4-2 to TRBJ2-1; 7 bases agree with TRBD2. J was trimmed by 4 bases and V by 4 bases; bases with no gene match: 10. Germline CDR1 reads LGHNA; CDR2 reads YNFKEQ. This CDR3 region has 16 residues. The CDR3 nucleotides read TGTGCCAGCAGCCGATCGCGGCTAGCGGTATACAATGAGCAGTTCTTC. Its protein product is CASSRSRLAVYNEQFF.

CDR3 coding DNA: TGTGCCAGCAGCTTAATTAGCGGGAGCTCCAATGAGCAGTACTTC. Amino acid sequence: CASSLISGSSNEQYF. The chain carries TRBV11-1 and TRBJ2-7; TRBD2 matches at 9 bases. CDR1 and CDR2 from the germline V gene are SGHAT and FQDESV (reference sequence). V trimming: 2 bases; J trimming: 7 bases; junction bases outside the gene matches: 9. The CDR3 is 15 amino acids. Full variable domain (missing parts from reference TRBV11-1 and TRBJ2-7): EAEVAQSPRYKITEKSQAVAFWCDPISGHATLYWYRQILGQGPELLVQFQDESVVDDSQLPKDRFSAERLKGVDSTLKIQPAELGDSAMYLCASSLISGSSNEQYFGPGTRLTVT.

This clonotype was counted between two and nine times. The chain combines TRBV30 with TRBJ2-5, with unresolved D. V was shortened by 1 base and J by 5 bases, with 8 bases between the two germline ends. The germline V gene has CDR1 GTSNPN and CDR2 SVGIG (reference sequence). The CDR3 length is 12 residues. The chain's CDR3 is CAWSGVGETQYF. The CDR3 nucleotides are TGTGCCTGGAGTGGTGTAGGGGAGACCCAGTACTTC.

The chain carries TRBV29-1 and TRBJ1-3; D call uncertain. V was pared by 6 bases and J by 0 bases, with 6 bases between. Germline V gene sequence: CDR1 SQVTM, CDR2 ANQGSEA. The CDR3 spans 12 residues. The CDR3 coding sequence is TGCAGCGTCCTGAGCTCTGGAAACACCATATATTTT. It is translated as CSVLSSGNTIYF.

This clonotype was recorded many times. The rearrangement joins TRBV7-2 to TRBJ1-5; no reliable D call. V lost 1 base to trimming and J lost 3 bases, with 4 bases between them. Per germline, CDR1 SGHTA and CDR2 FQGNSA. The CDR3 extends over 13 amino acids. Written as DNA, the CDR3 is TGTGCCAGCAGCTTAGTGAACAATCAGCCCCAGCATTTT. Amino acid sequence: CASSLVNNQPQHF.

This chain uses TRBV28 with TRBJ2-1, with 8 bases aligning to TRBD2. Trimming removed 10 bases from V and 0 bases from J; junction bases left unmatched: 5. The germline V gene encodes CDR1 MDHEN and CDR2 SYDVKM. The CDR3 is 14 amino acids. CDR3 sequence (DNA): TGTGCCATAGCGGGACGTCCCTCCTACAATGAGCAGTTCTTC. Encoded protein: CAIAGRPSYNEQFF.

The V call is TRBV3-1, the J call TRBJ1-1, with D possibly matching TRBD1 (5 bases). In germline, CDR1 is LGHDT, CDR2 YNNKEL (reference sequence). V lost 3 bases and J lost 6, with 11 bases in between. The length of the CDR3 is 13 residues. CDR3 protein: CASSHAGRAEAFF. The DNA for the CDR3 is TGTGCCAGCAGCCACGCAGGGAGGGCTGAAGCTTTCTTT.

In the case of this clonotype: A read error is possible here, since a much larger clone lies one base away. J is TRBJ2-7 and V is TRBV7-2; D gene uncertain. V was trimmed by 5 bases and J by 9 bases, leaving 17 bases between them. CDR3 length equals 13 residues. Germline-derived CDR1 and CDR2 are SGHTA and FQGNSA. The DNA of the CDR3 is TGTGCCAGCAGCGGAACCAGCGATCGAGGGCAGTACTTC. Translation gives CASSGTSDRGQYF. Together with reference TRBV7-2 and TRBJ2-7, the CDR3 gives the full variable domain: GAGVSQSPSNKVTEKGKDVELRCDPISGHTALYWYRQSLGQGLEFLIYFQGNSAPDKSGLPSDRFSAERTGGSVSTLTIQRTQQEDSAVYLCASSGTSDRGQYFGPGTRLTVT.

The chain joins TRBV20-1 to TRBJ1-5; 11 bases align to TRBD1. Germline CDR1 DFQATT, CDR2 SNEGSKA (reference sequence). The V gene end was trimmed by 3 bases and the J gene end by 7 bases; junction bases not matched to a gene: 11. The CDR3 has 16 amino acids. Written as DNA, the CDR3 is TGCAGTGCTAGTGTCGGCGGGACAGGGGGAAACCAGCCCCAGCATTTT. Translated: CSASVGGTGGNQPQHF.

This clonotype was counted at least ten times. The chain joins TRBV27 to TRBJ1-6, with D tentatively TRBD1 (5 bases). Germline CDR1 MNHEY, CDR2 SMNVEV (reference sequence). V lost 0 bases and J 10 bases, leaving 16 bases between the germline ends. The CDR3 runs to 16 residues. This CDR3 reads CASSLSWGSGRSPLHF. The CDR3 coding sequence is TGTGCCAGCAGTTTATCGTGGGGGTCTGGGAGGTCACCCCTCCACTTT.

This chain's CDR3 is CASSMTSQPQHF. As DNA, the CDR3 is TGTGCCAGTAGTATGACTAGTCAGCCCCAGCATTTT. The rearrangement links TRBV19 to TRBJ1-5; no clear D. Per the germline V gene, CDR1 is LNHDA and CDR2 is SQIVND (reference sequence). Deletions cut 3 bases from V and 6 bases from J, with 6 bases between. The CDR3 runs to 12 residues.

Many counts were recorded for this clonotype. V usage is TRBV5-1 and J usage is TRBJ2-1; D not certain. V shed 0 bases and J shed 1 base, with 11 bases lying between them. Germline V lookup: CDR1 SGHRS, CDR2 YFSETQ. This CDR3 has 16 residues. CDR3 sequence (DNA): TGCGCCAGCAGCTTGGTCCAGTTAGGTTCCTACAATGAGCAGTTCTTC. Protein: CASSLVQLGSYNEQFF.

About this clonotype itself: At one of its ends the junction is not consistent with the germline gene, which may arise from a read error. The V and J genes are TRBV28 and TRBJ2-1; tentatively, D is TRBD2 (6 bases). This CDR3 region has 15 residues. The germline gives CDR1 MDHEN, CDR2 SYDVKM. This CDR3 is CASRRGIDAYNGQFF. The CDR3 DNA reads as TGTGCCAGCCGCCGCGGGATCGACGCCTACAATGGGCAGTTCTTC.

J is TRBJ1-1 and V is TRBV20-1, with D unresolved. Germline CDR1 reads DFQATT; CDR2 reads SNEGSKA (reference sequence). CDR3 size: 15 residues. V was pared by 1 base and J by 0 bases, with 12 bases between. The DNA for the CDR3 is TGCAGTGCTAGAGTCAGGACGGGAATGAACACTGAAGCTTTCTTT. Amino acid sequence: CSARVRTGMNTEAFF.

This clonotype showed up just a few times. The gene calls are TRBV25-1 and TRBJ1-1, with unresolved D. Germline CDR1 and CDR2: MGHDK and SYGVNS. V was trimmed by 5 bases and J by 1 base, leaving 11 bases between them. CDR3 size: 14 residues. CDR3 bases: TGTGCCAGCAGTATAACCGGGTCGAACACTGAAGCTTTCTTT. This gives the protein CASSITGSNTEAFF.

V is TRBV5-1 and J is TRBJ2-1; a weak D match, TRBD1 (5 bases). Per germline, CDR1 SGHRS and CDR2 YFSETQ. There are 12 residues in the CDR3. V was clipped by 1 base and J by 10 bases, with 9 bases between them. The CDR3 DNA follows: TGCGCCAGCAGCTTGCATCAGGGAGAGCAGTTCTTC. Protein sequence: CASSLHQGEQFF.

The chain uses TRBV7-2 and TRBJ1-5; D unclear. The CDR3 loop spans 15 amino acids. CDR1 and CDR2 (germline): SGHTA, FQGNSA. Trimming pared 4 bases from V and 1 base from J, leaving 11 bases between. The CDR3 DNA reads as TGTGCCAGCAGCTCGAATCTGGGAAGCAATCAGCCCCAGCATTTT. Translating it yields CASSSNLGSNQPQHF.

As to this clonotype: It may be a read error: a sequence one base away is much more abundant. The chain's CDR3 is CTSTGGNGYTF. Written as DNA, the CDR3 is TGTACCAGCACAGGGGGTAATGGCTACACCTTC. This chain uses TRBV7-9 with TRBJ1-2, with TRBD1 matching 8 bases. CDR3 length: 11 amino acids. Germline V gene data show CDR1 as SEHNR and CDR2 as FQNEAQ (reference sequence).

This clonotype was observed a handful of times. J is TRBJ2-3 and V is TRBV14; tentative D call: TRBD1 (6 bases). Trimming left V 2 bases short and J 5 bases short, with 23 bases between. This CDR3 is built from 18 residues. Germline CDR1 reads SGHDN; CDR2 reads FVKESK. CDR3 residues: CASSQNPIPNRVEDTQYF. In nucleotides, the CDR3 is TGTGCCAGCAGCCAAAATCCCATTCCCAACAGGGTTGAAGATACGCAGTATTTT.

This clonotype came up a few times. V and J are TRBV20-1 and TRBJ2-1; D remains ambiguous. CDR3 length equals 12 residues. Germline V gene lookup returns CDR1 DFQATT and CDR2 SNEGSKA (reference sequence). Between the trimmed V and J ends, which lost 3 bases and 6 bases, there was a span of 9 bases. The CDR3: CSARFPGNEQFF. The CDR3 region has the DNA TGCAGTGCTAGGTTCCCGGGCAATGAGCAGTTCTTC.

V usage is TRBV25-1 and J usage is TRBJ2-1, with D maybe TRBD2 (6 bases). This CDR3 has 17 residues. Germline-derived CDR1 and CDR2 are MGHDK and SYGVNS. The V end was cut by 3 bases, the J end by 1 base, with 16 bases between. CDR3 DNA: TGTGCCAGCAGTGATTTTACAGCGGGCACATCCTACAATGAGCAGTTCTTC. Translated: CASSDFTAGTSYNEQFF.

There are many counts of this clonotype. The germline gene is not matched at one end of the junction; a read error may be the cause. This rearrangement joins TRBV10-1 to TRBJ2-3; 7 bases fit TRBD1. The CDR3 consists of 14 residues. CDR1 is WNHNN, CDR2 SYGVQD, per germline (reference sequence). CDR3 sequence reads: CASSPGTVTDTQYF. CDR3 nucleotides: TGTGCCAGCAGCCCCGGGACAGTCACAGATACGCAGTATTTT.

The V call is TRBV4-1, the J call TRBJ2-3; tentative D call: TRBD1 (5 bases). The CDR3 is 16 amino acids. The V end was cut by 2 bases, the J end by 6 bases, with 18 bases between. CDR1 is MGHRA and CDR2 is YSYEKL in the germline V gene. CDR3 DNA sequence: TGCGCCAGCAGCCAATCTCTATCAGGGTACTTGGATACGCAGTATTTT. The encoded protein is CASSQSLSGYLDTQYF.

This chain links TRBV6-5 with TRBJ1-6, with 7 bases that match TRBD1. Germline values: CDR1 MNHEY, CDR2 SVGAGI. CDR3 length: 15 residues. The trim removed 2 bases at V and 8 bases at J, leaving 6 bases unmatched. The CDR3 here is CASSYRRQGYSPLHF. DNA for the CDR3: TGTGCCAGCAGTTACCGGAGACAGGGCTATTCACCCCTCCACTTT.